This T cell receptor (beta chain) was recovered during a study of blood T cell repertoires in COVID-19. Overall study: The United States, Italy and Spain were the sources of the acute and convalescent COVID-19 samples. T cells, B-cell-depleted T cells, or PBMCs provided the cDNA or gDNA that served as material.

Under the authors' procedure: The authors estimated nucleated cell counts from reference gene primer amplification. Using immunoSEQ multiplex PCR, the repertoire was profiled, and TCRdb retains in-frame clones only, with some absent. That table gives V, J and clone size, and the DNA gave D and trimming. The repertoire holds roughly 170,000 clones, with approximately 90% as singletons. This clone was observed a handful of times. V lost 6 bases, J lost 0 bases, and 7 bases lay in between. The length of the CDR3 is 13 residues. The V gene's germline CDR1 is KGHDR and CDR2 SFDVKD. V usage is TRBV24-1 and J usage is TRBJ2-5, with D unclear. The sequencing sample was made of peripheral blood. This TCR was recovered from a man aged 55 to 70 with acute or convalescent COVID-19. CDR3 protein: CATSLNNQETQYF. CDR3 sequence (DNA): TGTGCCACCAGTTTAAACAACCAAGAGACCCAGTACTTC.